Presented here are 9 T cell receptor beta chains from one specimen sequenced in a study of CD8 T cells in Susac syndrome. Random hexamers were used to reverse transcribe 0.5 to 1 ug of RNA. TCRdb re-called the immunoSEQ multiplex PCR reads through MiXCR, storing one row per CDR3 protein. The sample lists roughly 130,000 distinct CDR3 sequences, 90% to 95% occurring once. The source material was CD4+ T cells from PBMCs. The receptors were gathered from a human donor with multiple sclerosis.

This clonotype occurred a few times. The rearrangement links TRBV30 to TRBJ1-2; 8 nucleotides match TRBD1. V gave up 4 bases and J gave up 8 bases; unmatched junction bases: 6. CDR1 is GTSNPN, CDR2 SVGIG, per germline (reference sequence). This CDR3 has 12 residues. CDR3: CAWMQGAKGYTF. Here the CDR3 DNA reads TGTGCCTGGATGCAGGGGGCTAAGGGCTACACCTTC. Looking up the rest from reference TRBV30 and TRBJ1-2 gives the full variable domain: SQTIHQWPATLVQPVGSPLSLECTVEGTSNPNLYWYRQAAGRGLQLLFYSVGIGQISSEVPQNLSASRPQDRQFILSSKKLLLSDSGFYLCAWMQGAKGYTFGSGTRLTVV.

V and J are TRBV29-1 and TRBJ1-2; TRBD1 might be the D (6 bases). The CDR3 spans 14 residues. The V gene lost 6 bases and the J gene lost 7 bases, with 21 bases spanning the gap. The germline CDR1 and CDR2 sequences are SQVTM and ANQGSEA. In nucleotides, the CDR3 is TGCAGCGTGGTGAGAGGACCAGGGGCAAGTGGCTACACCTTC. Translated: CSVVRGPGASGYTF.

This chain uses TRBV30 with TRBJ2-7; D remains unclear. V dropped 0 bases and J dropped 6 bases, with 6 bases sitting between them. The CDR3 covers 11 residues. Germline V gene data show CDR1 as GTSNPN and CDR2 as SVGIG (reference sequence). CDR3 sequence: CAWSVLGEQYF. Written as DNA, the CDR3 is TGTGCCTGGAGTGTATTGGGCGAGCAGTACTTC.

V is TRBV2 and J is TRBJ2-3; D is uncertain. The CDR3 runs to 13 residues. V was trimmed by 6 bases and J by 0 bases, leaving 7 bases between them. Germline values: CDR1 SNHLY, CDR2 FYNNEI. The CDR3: CASRSGSTDTQYF. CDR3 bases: TGTGCCAGCAGATCAGGAAGCACAGATACGCAGTATTTT.

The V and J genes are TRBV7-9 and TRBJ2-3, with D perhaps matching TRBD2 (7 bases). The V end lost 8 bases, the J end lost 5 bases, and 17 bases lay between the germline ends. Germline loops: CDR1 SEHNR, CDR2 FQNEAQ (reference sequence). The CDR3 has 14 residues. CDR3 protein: CASLDGGQLDTQYF. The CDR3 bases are TGTGCCAGCCTCGACGGGGGGCAGTTAGATACGCAGTATTTT.

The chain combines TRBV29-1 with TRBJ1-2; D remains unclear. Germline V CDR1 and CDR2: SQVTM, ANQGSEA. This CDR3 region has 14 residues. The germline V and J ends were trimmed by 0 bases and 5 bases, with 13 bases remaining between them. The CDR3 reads CSVEEGGRTYGYTF. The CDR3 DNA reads TGCAGCGTTGAAGAGGGTGGGAGAACTTATGGCTACACCTTC.

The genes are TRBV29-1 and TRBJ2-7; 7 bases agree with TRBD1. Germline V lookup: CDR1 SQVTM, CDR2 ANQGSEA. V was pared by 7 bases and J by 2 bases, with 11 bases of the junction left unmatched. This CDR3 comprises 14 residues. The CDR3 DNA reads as TGCAGCGCTAGACAGGGAGTAGGTGCCTACGAGCAGTACTTC. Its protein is CSARQGVGAYEQYF.

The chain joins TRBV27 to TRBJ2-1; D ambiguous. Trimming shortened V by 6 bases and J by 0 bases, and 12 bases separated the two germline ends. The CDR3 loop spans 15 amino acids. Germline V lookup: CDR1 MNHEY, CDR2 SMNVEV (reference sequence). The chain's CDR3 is CASSNSPVSYNEQFF. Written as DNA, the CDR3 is TGTGCCAGCAGCAACAGCCCAGTCTCCTACAATGAGCAGTTCTTC.

The chain's CDR3 is CSVGGTTGNTIYF. The CDR3 nucleotides are TGCAGCGTGGGAGGAACGACGGGAAACACCATATATTTT. V is TRBV29-1 and J is TRBJ1-3; D gene unclear. This CDR3 contains 13 residues. CDR1 is SQVTM and CDR2 is ANQGSEA in the germline V gene. V dropped 6 bases and J dropped 4 bases, with 13 bases sitting between them.